This entry lists 10 T cell receptor beta chains sequenced from one sample in a study of a mutant IDH1 vaccine in newly diagnosed glioma. The time point is: baseline, week 1 (first vaccination visit). The treatment is: pre-vaccination baseline after standard-of-care therapy. TCRdb's table, derived via immunoSEQ multiplex PCR, lists solely in-frame clones and lacks some. This table holds around 60,000 clones, more than 90% found once. The specimen comprised PBMCs, sampled from a glioma patient treated with radiotherapy, temozolomide or both. These receptors originate from a man between 45 and 60 years old with glioma.

The chain is built from TRBV4-3 and TRBJ1-1, with unresolved D. The germline V and J ends were trimmed by 0 bases and 1 base, with 9 bases remaining between them. The germline V gene encodes CDR1 LGHNA and CDR2 YSLEER. The CDR3 totals 15 residues. In nucleotides, the CDR3 is TGCGCCAGCAGCCAAGATCCCGGAGGGAACACTGAAGCTTTCTTT. As protein: CASSQDPGGNTEAFF.

V usage is TRBV5-1 and J usage is TRBJ1-1; D is ambiguous. V gave up 2 bases and J gave up 1 base, with 12 bases separating them. The CDR3 has 15 residues. The V gene's germline CDR1 is SGHRS and CDR2 YFSETQ. CDR3 region: CASSFQVRENTEAFF. DNA of the CDR3: TGCGCCAGCAGCTTCCAGGTGAGGGAGAACACTGAAGCTTTCTTT.

The V gene is TRBV10-1, the J gene TRBJ2-2, with D perhaps TRBD1 (6 bases). The CDR3 spans 14 residues. V was clipped by 5 bases and J by 7 bases, with 14 bases between them. Germline assignment: CDR1 WNHNN and CDR2 SYGVQD (reference sequence). CDR3 sequence (DNA): TGCGCCAGCAGTCCCCGGACAGCCGGCGGGGAGCTGTTTTTT. It is translated as CASSPRTAGGELFF.

This clone was seen just once. The V call is TRBV14, the J call TRBJ2-4; 8 nucleotides line up with TRBD1. Germline CDR1 reads SGHDN; CDR2 reads FVKESK. Unmatched junction bases numbered 3, after V lost 1 base and J lost 7 bases. The CDR3 totals 14 residues. CDR3 protein: CASSQGRTGNIQYF. As DNA, the CDR3 is TGTGCCAGCAGCCAAGGCAGGACAGGGAACATTCAGTACTTC.

The rearrangement uses TRBV19 and TRBJ1-2; maybe TRBD1 (6 bases). The CDR3 extends over 15 amino acids. Trimming left V 6 bases short and J 4 bases short, with 18 bases between. CDR1 and CDR2 (germline): LNHDA, SQIVND (reference sequence). The chain's CDR3 is CASSLQGTGSYGYTF. CDR3 sequence (DNA): TGTGCCAGTAGCCTACAGGGTACAGGGAGCTATGGCTACACCTTC.

V gene TRBV5-1 combines with J gene TRBJ2-2; TRBD2 aligns across 7 bases. CDR1 and CDR2 from the germline V gene are SGHRS and YFSETQ. This CDR3 is built from 17 residues. Trimming took 6 bases from V and 0 from J; bases not matched to a gene: 11. DNA of the CDR3: TGCGCCAGCATTTGGAGTAGCGGGTCCCCGAACACCGGGGAGCTGTTTTTT. This gives the protein CASIWSSGSPNTGELFF.

The chain is built from TRBV10-1 and TRBJ2-1, with D maybe TRBD1 (6 bases). V lost 0 bases to trimming and J lost 5 bases, with 11 bases between them. The germline gives CDR1 WNHNN, CDR2 SYGVQD (reference sequence). CDR3 length equals 15 residues. The CDR3 DNA reads TGCGCCAGCAGTGAGTCGACAACAGGGAACAATGAGCAGTTCTTC. As protein: CASSESTTGNNEQFF.

This rearrangement joins TRBV27 to TRBJ1-5; the D is unclear. Germline CDR1 MNHEY, CDR2 SMNVEV (reference sequence). Trimming pared 3 bases from V and 4 bases from J, leaving 13 bases between. The CDR3 is 15 amino acids. The CDR3 reads CASSFIGSLNQPQHF. The CDR3 DNA reads as TGTGCCAGCAGTTTTATCGGCAGCCTAAATCAGCCCCAGCATTTT.

The rearrangement links TRBV6-5 to TRBJ2-1, with 8 bases fitting TRBD1. Germline-derived CDR1 and CDR2 are MNHEY and SVGAGI. The CDR3 has 16 residues. Losses at the gene ends were 2 bases for V and 6 bases for J; bases not matched to a gene: 9. Here the CDR3 reads CASSYTRQGPGNEQFF. The CDR3 DNA sequence: TGTGCCAGCAGTTACACCCGACAGGGGCCGGGCAATGAGCAGTTCTTC.

The chain couples TRBV25-1 to TRBJ2-5; D might be TRBD1 or TRBD2, each matching 5 bases. The CDR3 has 16 residues. The V gene lost 0 bases and the J gene lost 5 bases, with 16 bases spanning the gap. In germline, CDR1 is MGHDK, CDR2 SYGVNS. CDR3: CASSEYGTDIRETQYF. CDR3 nucleotide sequence: TGTGCCAGCAGTGAATACGGGACGGACATCCGGGAGACCCAGTACTTC.